Listed below are T cell receptor beta chains from one sample, sequenced in a study of PD-1 blockade in classical Hodgkin lymphoma. This table comes from immunoSEQ multiplex PCR, and its TCRdb copy is limited to in-frame clones, with some not included. The sample consists of 3,000 to 4,000 clones, 80% of them appearing once. Sequenced sample: CD8+ T cells from blood. The receptor set was obtained from a human donor with classical Hodgkin lymphoma. The CDR3 runs from the conserved cysteine through the conserved F or W. The D gene is left open where the match is weak. The size field is filled for only some rows; it gives once, few, many or a size class.

clone_size d_call j_call v_call cdr3_nt cdr3_aa
few . TRBJ1-2 TRBV4-3 TGCGCCAGCAGCCTGGGGGGCACCCCTCCCTATGGCTACACCTTC CASSLGGTPPYGYTF
. . TRBJ2-3 TRBV7-9 TGTGCCAGCAACATCGGCGCGGGCCCAGATACGCAGTATTTT CASNIGAGPDTQYF
. . TRBJ2-7 TRBV18 TGTGCCAGCTCACCGGAGGACAGTTACGAGCAGTACTTC CASSPEDSYEQYF
. . TRBJ2-1 TRBV19 TGTGCCAGTAGTTCCTATGGGACTCACAATGAGCAGTTCTTC CASSSYGTHNEQFF
once . TRBJ1-1 TRBV10-2 TGCGCCAGCACCGGGGGGTCTGAAGCTTTCTTT CASTGGSEAFF
. . TRBJ1-1 TRBV7-4 TGTGCCAGCAGCGAGGATTTGGGGGGGTCCACTGAAGCTTTCTTT CASSEDLGGSTEAFF
. TRBD1 TRBJ2-7 TRBV28 TGTGCCAGCAGTTTTTCTCGACAGGGTCCCTCCTACGAGCAGTACTTC CASSFSRQGPSYEQYF
. . TRBJ2-7 TRBV5-1 TGCGCCAGTTCGGAGGGGTCTTCCTACGAGCAGTACTTC CASSEGSSYEQYF
. TRBD1 TRBJ1-3 TRBV5-6 TGTGCCAGCAGCTTCGGGACAGGGTCTGGAAACACCATATATTTT CASSFGTGSGNTIYF
. . TRBJ1-2 TRBV4-3 TGCGCCAGCAGCCAAGATTCGGGCGGTGCGTTGGGGGGCTACACCTTC CASSQDSGGALGGYTF
. . TRBJ1-2 TRBV27 TGTGCCAGCAATCGAGTTCAGGGAACCGCTTTCTATGGCTACACCTTC CASNRVQGTAFYGYTF
. . TRBJ2-1 TRBV20-1 TGCAGGGACTGCTACAATGAGCAGTTCTTC CRDCYNEQFF
. . TRBJ1-2 TRBV30 TGTGCCTGGATGACAGCCGTGGGGGGCTACACCTTC CAWMTAVGGYTF
. . TRBJ2-7 TRBV19 TGTGCCAGTAGGGGCGACTCCTACGAGCAGTACTTC CASRGDSYEQYF
. . TRBJ2-7 TRBV9 TGTGCCAGCAGCGGCTCTAGCGACGAGCAGTACTTC CASSGSSDEQYF
. . TRBJ1-4 TRBV6-6 TGTGCCAGCAGTTACGCAACAGGGATCACGGAAAAACTGTTTTTT CASSYATGITEKLFF
once TRBD2 TRBJ2-2 TRBV5-6 TGTGCCAGCAGCCGAGCGGGACCTAACACCGGGGAGCTGTTTTTT CASSRAGPNTGELFF
large TRBD1 TRBJ1-3 TRBV28 TGTGCCAGCAGTTCGACAGGGGGCCCTGGAAACACCATATATTTT CASSSTGGPGNTIYF
once TRBD1 TRBJ2-7 TRBV16 TGTGCCAGCAGCCATTCCGGGACAGGGGGGAACGAGCAGTACTTC CASSHSGTGGNEQYF
. . TRBJ1-4 TRBV27 TGTGCCAGCAGTTTATTTTTTGGTTGGTCAACTAATGAAAAACTGTTTTTT CASSLFFGWSTNEKLFF
. TRBD2 TRBJ2-3 TRBV6-5 TGTGCCAGCAGTCTAGCGGGAGGCAACACAGATACGCAGTATTTT CASSLAGGNTDTQYF
. . TRBJ2-7 TRBV4-1 TGCGCCAGCAGCCAAGAACGGGTAGCCTACGAGCAGTACTTC CASSQERVAYEQYF
. . TRBJ1-2 TRBV19 TGTGCCAGTAGCCCCCTTGATGATAACTATGGCTACACCTTC CASSPLDDNYGYTF
. . TRBJ2-5 TRBV4-3 TGCGCCAGCAGCCAAGGGGCAGGGAACCAAGAGACCCAGTACTTC CASSQGAGNQETQYF
. . TRBJ1-2 TRBV7-2 TGTGCCAGCAGTCCAACGCGGCAAGAGGCCTTC CASSPTRQEAF
. . TRBJ1-3 TRBV7-9 TGTGCCAGCAGCTGGACCCCTAGGGACACCATATATTTT CASSWTPRDTIYF
. . TRBJ1-1 TRBV7-2 TGTGCCAGCAGCTTAGTTAACACTGAAGCTTTCTTT CASSLVNTEAFF
. . TRBJ2-3 TRBV7-2 TGTGCCAGCAGCTTGGTAGAGACAGATACGCAGTATTTT CASSLVETDTQYF
. . TRBJ2-5 TRBV2 TGTGCCAGCAGAGGGGAGACCCAGTACTTC CASRGETQYF
. TRBD1 TRBJ2-7 TRBV19 TGTGCCAGTAGTATGGGGACAGACTACGAGCAGTACTTC CASSMGTDYEQYF
. TRBD1 TRBJ1-1 TRBV30 TGTGCGTTGACAGGGGGAAAGACTGAAGCTTTCTTT CALTGGKTEAFF
. . TRBJ2-4 TRBV14 TGTGCCAGCAGCCAAGATCCTGCTTTGTCTGGTAGGGAAAACATTCAGTACTTC CASSQDPALSGRENIQYF
. . TRBJ2-3 TRBV27 TGTGCCAGCACCCCGCTGGGGAACCGCGGCAGGGCTTGGACAGATACGCAGTATTTT CASTPLGNRGRAWTDTQYF
. . TRBJ1-1 TRBV7-9 TGTGCCAGCAGCTTAGTAATCGAGGGCACTGAAGCTTTCTTT CASSLVIEGTEAFF
. TRBD1 TRBJ2-6 TRBV9 TGTGCCAGCAGCGTTACCGAGGGACAGCTCATCTCTGGGGCCAACGTCCTGACTTTC CASSVTEGQLISGANVLTF
. TRBD2 TRBJ2-2 TRBV27 TGTGCCAGCAGCCTAGCGGGAGGAACCGGGGAGCTGTTTTTT CASSLAGGTGELFF
. TRBD2 TRBJ2-1 TRBV27 TGTGCCAGCAGTTTATGGACTAGCGGACCCGACCGACCCTACAATGAGCAGTTCTTC CASSLWTSGPDRPYNEQFF
hyperexpanded . TRBJ1-1 TRBV30 TGTGCCTGGAGGGCCCACGGAACTGAAGCTTTCTTT CAWRAHGTEAFF
once . TRBJ2-7 TRBV4-3 TGCGCCAGCAGCCCGGACAGCTCCTACGAGCAGTACTTC CASSPDSSYEQYF
. . TRBJ1-4 TRBV9 TGTGCCAGCAGCACACGTGGGGCCTCGAATGAAAAACTGTTTTTT CASSTRGASNEKLFF
. TRBD2 TRBJ2-1 TRBV25-1 TGTGCCAGCAGCGTCAGGCCTGGGACTACCTCCTACAATGAGCAGTTCTTC CASSVRPGTTSYNEQFF
. TRBD2 TRBJ2-1 TRBV27 TGTGCCAGCAGTAACCGGGGGGAGCGGGAGTACAATGAGCAGTTCTTC CASSNRGEREYNEQFF
. . TRBJ2-2 TRBV7-2 TGTGCCAGCAGCTGGACCACAGGGTCCGGGGAGCTGTTTTTT CASSWTTGSGELFF
. . TRBJ1-1 TRBV30 TGTGCCTGGAGTACGGGGGTGCAGAACACTGAAGCTTTCTTT CAWSTGVQNTEAFF
. . TRBJ2-1 TRBV19 TGTGCCAGTAGTATCGTCACAGGGTACAATGAGCAGTTCTTC CASSIVTGYNEQFF
. TRBD1 TRBJ1-1 TRBV19 TGTGCCAGTAGCCGACAGGGGGCATGGAACACTGAAGCTTTCTTT CASSRQGAWNTEAFF
. TRBD1 TRBJ2-1 TRBV28 TGTGCCAGCAGTTTCTTTTGGGACAGGGACTCCTACAATGAGCAGTTCTTC CASSFFWDRDSYNEQFF